This TCR beta chain was found in a study of radiation and T cells in renal cell carcinoma. Whole-study findings and limits: In blood, top tumor clones expanded by 2 weeks, shrinking by 4.

Deletions cut 3 bases from V and 10 bases from J, with 16 bases between. The germline V gene has CDR1 SQVTM and CDR2 ANQGSEA. The CDR3 length is 14 residues. Using immunoSEQ multiplex PCR, the repertoire was profiled, and TCRdb retains in-frame clones only, with some absent. The sample lists about 140,000 clones, roughly 83% occurring once. A remark on this clone: Its antigen is currently unknown.

Documented time point: baseline pretreatment blood. The treatment here: 15 Gy SBRT to primary tumor, nephrectomy 4 weeks later. Sequences were derived from blood, sampled from a patient whose treatment included radiotherapy and nephrectomy. The gene calls are TRBV29-1 and TRBJ1-6; D not resolved. The clonotype comes from a woman aged 45-59 years with renal cell carcinoma. The CDR3 here is CSVDGGVAGSPLHF. The CDR3 coding sequence is TGCAGCGTTGACGGCGGGGTGGCGGGCTCACCCCTCCACTTT.